Listed below are T cell receptor beta chains from one sample, sequenced in a study of blood T cell repertoires in COVID-19. Repertoires were generated with immunoSEQ multiplex PCR, while TCRdb's copy carries only in-frame clones and drops some. The sample includes approximately 260,000 clones, about nine tenths of them seen just once. The sequenced sample was peripheral blood. The receptors were gathered from a man aged 60 to 69 who had recovered from COVID-19. Each CDR3 is given with its conserved first and last residue. A D gene is named only where the DNA matches it firmly. Clone sizes are given selectively: once, few, many, or a class where the clone is expanded.

clone size	CDR3 length	V gene	J gene	D gene	CDR3 DNA	CDR3 protein
.	14	TRBV10-3	TRBJ2-1	.	TGTGCCATCAGTGAGTCTGGGACTCCAACCGAGCAGTTCTTC	CAISESGTPTEQFF
.	15	TRBV9	TRBJ2-1	.	TGTGCCAGCAGCACGGTAGATTACTCCTACAATGAGCAGTTCTTC	CASSTVDYSYNEQFF
.	16	TRBV6-6	TRBJ1-2	.	TGTGCCAGCAGTTCAAGTGACAGCGAACCCAACTATGGCTACACCTTC	CASSSSDSEPNYGYTF
.	14	TRBV13	TRBJ2-7	.	TGTGCCAGCAGCTTAGGGGACAGTAGTTACGAGCAGTACTTC	CASSLGDSSYEQYF
.	15	TRBV5-1	TRBJ2-1	TRBD2	TGCGCCAGCAGTGTAGCGGGCCCGCCCTACAATGAGCAGTTCTTC	CASSVAGPPYNEQFF
.	15	TRBV6-6	TRBJ1-4	.	TGTGCCAGCAGTGCAGGGTCGCGGGGAGGGGAAAAACTGTTTTTT	CASSAGSRGGEKLFF
.	14	TRBV28	TRBJ2-5	TRBD2	TGTGCCAGCAGCGTCGGGGGGGCGGGAGAGACCCAGTACTTC	CASSVGGAGETQYF
once	15	TRBV5-1	TRBJ1-3	.	TGCGCCAGCAGCTTGGATGGGGCACCTGGAAACACCATATATTTT	CASSLDGAPGNTIYF
once	12	TRBV10-3	TRBJ1-1	.	TGTGCCATCAGTGTCGGACAGTCTGAAGCTTTCTTT	CAISVGQSEAFF
.	15	TRBV7-2	TRBJ2-7	.	TGTGCCAGCAGCTTACAAGGTCAGAGAGGCTACGAGCAGTACTTC	CASSLQGQRGYEQYF
once	13	TRBV11-2	TRBJ1-4	TRBD1	TGTGCCAGCAGCCAGGGACAGGGGGAAAAACTGTTTTTT	CASSQGQGEKLFF
.	14	TRBV2	TRBJ1-5	.	TGTGCCAGCAGGTGGAGTCACTCCAATCAGCCCCAGCATTTT	CASRWSHSNQPQHF
.	16	TRBV7-2	TRBJ1-5	TRBD1	TGTGCCAGCAGCCAAAGGGGGCCAGGAGGAGGGCAGCCCCAGCATTTT	CASSQRGPGGGQPQHF
.	13	TRBV5-4	TRBJ1-2	.	TGTGCCAGCAGCTTCAGCGGAAACTATGGCTACACCTTC	CASSFSGNYGYTF
.	15	TRBV9	TRBJ2-3	TRBD2	TGTGCCAGCAGCGTAGGGGCGGGGGGGCCCGATACGCAGTATTTT	CASSVGAGGPDTQYF
.	16	TRBV5-5	TRBJ1-2	TRBD1	TGTGCCAGCAGCCGAGAAGGGGCAGGGGGCGGCTATGGCTACACCTTC	CASSREGAGGGYGYTF
.	15	TRBV6-5	TRBJ2-1	TRBD1	TGTGCCAGCAGGGACAGGGGGAGCTCCTACAATGAGCAGTTCTTC	CASRDRGSSYNEQFF
.	15	TRBV3-1/TRBV3-2	TRBJ2-2	TRBD1	TGTGCCAGCAGCCATGGGGACAGGGACCCCGGGGAGCTGTTTTTT	CASSHGDRDPGELFF
few	15	TRBV12-5	TRBJ2-2	.	TGTGCTAGTGGTTTTACGCATAGGAACACCGGGGAGCTGTTTTTT	CASGFTHRNTGELFF
.	15	TRBV7-6	TRBJ1-5	.	TGTGCCAGCAGCTTGAATGCGGGGAAGGCTCAGCCCCAGCATTTT	CASSLNAGKAQPQHF
.	11	TRBV21-1	TRBJ2-3	.	TGTAACGGCGGGGGGTCAGATACGCAGTATTTT	CNGGGSDTQYF
.	14	TRBV2	TRBJ1-6	TRBD1	TGTGCCAGCAGTCGGACAGGGGGCCGTTCACCCCTCCACTTT	CASSRTGGRSPLHF
few	15	TRBV7-9	TRBJ2-7	.	TGTGCCAGCAGCCCCCGCCAGGGTAGTCCCTACGAGCAGTACTTC	CASSPRQGSPYEQYF
.	13	TRBV29-1	TRBJ2-1	.	TGCAGCGTTGGGACAACCACCTACAATGAGCAGTTCTTC	CSVGTTTYNEQFF
once	16	TRBV2	TRBJ2-5	.	TGTGCCAGCAGTGAAGCCCGGACACTGGTGGGAGAGACCCAGTACTTC	CASSEARTLVGETQYF
.	13	TRBV2	TRBJ2-1	.	TGTGCCAGCAGAGGGGCCCTTTACAATGAGCAGTTCTTC	CASRGALYNEQFF
once	16	TRBV9	TRBJ2-3	TRBD2	TGTGCCAGCAGCAAGACTAGCGGAGCTAGCACAGATACGCAGTATTTT	CASSKTSGASTDTQYF
.	14	TRBV11-2	TRBJ1-1	TRBD1	TGTGCCAGCAGGCCGAACAGGGGATACACTGAAGCTTTCTTT	CASRPNRGYTEAFF
.	16	TRBV28	TRBJ2-7	TRBD2	TGTGCCAGCAGACCTACTAGCGGGGGGGCCAGATACGAGCAGTACTTC	CASRPTSGGARYEQYF
.	14	TRBV27	TRBJ2-2	.	TGTGCCAGCAGCCCTGAGTCGGGCACCGGGGAGCTGTTTTTT	CASSPESGTGELFF
.	21	TRBV23-1	TRBJ2-2	.	TGCGCCAGCAGTCGGTCAACACCGGGACACACTTCTTGCCCGAACACCGGGGAGCTGTTTTTT	CASSRSTPGHTSCPNTGELFF
.	13	TRBV24-1	TRBJ1-2	.	TGTGCCACCAGTGAAAATACAGGGTGGCGCTACACCTTC	CATSENTGWRYTF
.	14	TRBV4-2	TRBJ2-1	TRBD1	TGTGCCAGCAGCCCGCGGGACAGGCCGGTAGAGCAGTTCTTC	CASSPRDRPVEQFF
.	13	TRBV27	TRBJ2-3	TRBD1	TGTGCCAGCAGTCAGACAGGGACAGATACGCAGTATTTT	CASSQTGTDTQYF
.	16	TRBV3-1/TRBV3-2	TRBJ2-2	.	TGTGCCAGCAGCCAAGTCCAAATGGGGGGTGCCGGGGAGCTGTTTTTT	CASSQVQMGGAGELFF
.	11	TRBV6-5	TRBJ1-1	.	TGTGCCAGCAGACGGGACACTGAAGCTTTCTTT	CASRRDTEAFF
.	17	TRBV5-1	TRBJ2-5	TRBD2	TGCGCCAGCAGCTTAGGGCGCGGGGGAGAAACACAAGAGACCCAGTACTTC	CASSLGRGGETQETQYF
.	12	TRBV5-1	TRBJ2-7	.	TGCGCCAGCAGCTTGGATCGGTTCGAGCAGTACTTC	CASSLDRFEQYF
.	13	TRBV7-9	TRBJ2-2	.	TGTGCCAGCAGTACTAGAAGAACCGGGGAGCTGTTTTTT	CASSTRRTGELFF